This T cell receptor (beta chain) is drawn from a study of CD8 T cells in ankylosing spondylitis. At least ten counts were recorded for this clonotype. TCRdb reprocessed the 5' RACE reads with MiXCR, giving one entry per CDR3 protein. Of more than 150,000 distinct CDR3 sequences in the sample, 10% to 15% are singletons; the top ten hold approximately 15%. The sequence came from a male donor with ankylosing spondylitis or in good health (not recorded which). The sample consisted of blood, either unsorted or a sorted T cell fraction (not recorded which).

The CDR3 reads CASSFPDRGNIQYF. In DNA, the CDR3 is TGTGCCAGCAGCTTCCCAGACAGGGGAAACATTCAGTACTTC. The chain has TRBV5-6 and TRBJ2-4, with TRBD1 identical over 8 bases. This CDR3 has 14 amino acids. The germline V gene encodes CDR1 SGHDT and CDR2 YYEEEE. V lost 2 bases and J lost 6; bases outside the gene matches: 4. Variable domain in full (rest from reference TRBV5-6 and TRBJ2-4): DAGVTQSPTHLIKTRGQQVTLRCSPKSGHDTVSWYQQALGQGPQFIFQYYEEEERQRGNFPDRFSGHQFPNYSSELNVNALLLGDSALYLCASSFPDRGNIQYFGAGTRLSVL.